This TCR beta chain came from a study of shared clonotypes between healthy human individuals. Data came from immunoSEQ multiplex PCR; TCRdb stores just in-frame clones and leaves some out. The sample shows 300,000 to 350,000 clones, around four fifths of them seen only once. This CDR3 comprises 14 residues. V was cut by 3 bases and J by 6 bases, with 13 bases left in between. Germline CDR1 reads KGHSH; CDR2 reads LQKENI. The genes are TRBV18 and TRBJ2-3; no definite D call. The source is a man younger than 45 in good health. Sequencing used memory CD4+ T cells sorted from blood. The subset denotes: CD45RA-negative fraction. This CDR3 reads CASSPGVFGDTQYF. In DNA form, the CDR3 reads TGTGCCAGCTCACCCGGAGTGTTTGGCGATACGCAGTATTTT.